The rows below give T cell receptor beta chains drawn from one sample of a study of CD8+CD57+ T cells in acquired aplastic anemia. In TCRdb, the reads were re-called with MiXCR into one record per CDR3 protein. Counted here are around 180,000 distinct CDR3 sequences, roughly half occurring once; the ten biggest clones make up about 1.8%. The sequenced material came from sorted CD4+, CD8+, or CD8+CD57+ T cells (not recorded which) from PBMCs. Source of these receptors: a human donor with aplastic anemia. The CDR3 runs from the conserved cysteine through the conserved F or W. D genes are given only for firm matches. Some rows have no size entry. The others give once, few or many, or a class for an expanded clone.

TRBV18	few	TRBJ2-5	-	CASSRSTGGVETQYF	TGTGCCAGCTCACGGTCAACGGGGGGCGTCGAGACCCAGTACTTC
TRBV14	-	TRBJ1-6	TRBD1	CASSQGQGQRSPLHF	TGTGCCAGCAGCCAAGGACAGGGACAGAGGTCACCCCTCCACTTT
TRBV19	-	TRBJ2-1	-	CASSIGSGARNEQFF	TGTGCCAGTAGTATAGGCTCGGGAGCTAGGAATGAGCAGTTCTTC
TRBV5-1	many	TRBJ1-1	-	CASRRGLNTEAFF	TGCGCCAGCCGAAGGGGGTTGAACACTGAAGCTTTCTTT
TRBV24-1	many	TRBJ1-5	-	CATSEGNQPQHF	TGTGCCACCAGTGAGGGAAATCAGCCCCAGCATTTT
TRBV4-2	many	TRBJ2-5	TRBD2	CASSLRTSGFQETQYF	TGTGCCAGCAGCCTTAGGACTAGCGGGTTCCAAGAGACCCAGTACTTC
TRBV27	few	TRBJ2-7	-	CASSLWGTRGGGEQYF	TGTGCCAGCAGTTTATGGGGGACACGGGGAGGTGGAGAGCAGTACTTC
TRBV7-2	-	TRBJ1-2	-	CASSQDVHGYTF	TGTGCCAGCAGCCAAGACGTCCATGGCTACACCTTC
TRBV18	-	TRBJ1-4	-	CASSLNNEKLFF	TGTGCCAGCTCACTTAATAATGAAAAACTGTTTTTT
TRBV10-3	-	TRBJ2-7	-	CAISDRGSVEQYF	TGTGCCATCAGTGACAGGGGCAGCGTCGAGCAGTACTTC
TRBV2	-	TRBJ1-6	TRBD1	CASSRDRGMNSPLHF	TGTGCCAGCAGTAGGGACAGGGGAATGAATTCACCCCTCCACTTT
TRBV7-9	-	TRBJ2-4	TRBD2	CASSPRGLAGVFGLAKNIQYF	TGTGCCAGCAGCCCCCGGGGACTAGCGGGAGTTTTCGGGTTAGCCAAAAACATTCAGTACTTC
TRBV24-1	few	TRBJ1-2	-	CATSDIYGYTF	TGTGCCACCAGTGATATTTATGGCTACACCTTC
TRBV6-5	many	TRBJ2-1	-	CASRGLDNEQFF	TGTGCTAGCCGCGGGTTGGACAATGAGCAGTTCTTC
TRBV6-1	many	TRBJ1-6	TRBD1	CASSSGQGLGNSPLHF	TGTGCCAGCAGCTCCGGACAGGGCTTAGGAAATTCACCCCTCCACTTT
TRBV15	-	TRBJ2-3	-	CATSTGGGRASTDMQYF	TGTGCCACCAGCACAGGTGGAGGGCGGGCCAGCACAGATATGCAGTATTTT
TRBV14	-	TRBJ1-2	-	CASSPAVPDYGYTF	TGTGCCAGCTCACCAGCGGTTCCAGACTATGGCTACACCTTC
TRBV20-1	once	TRBJ2-7	-	CSARDASQGLYEQYF	TGCAGTGCTAGAGATGCAAGCCAGGGACTCTACGAGCAGTACTTC
TRBV4-2	many	TRBJ2-3	TRBD2	CASSPPPWLADYSGDTQYF	TGTGCCAGCAGCCCCCCCCCCTGGCTAGCGGACTACTCGGGGGATACGCAGTATTTT
TRBV2	many	TRBJ2-7	-	CATRTQSSYEQYF	TGTGCCACCAGGACACAGAGCTCCTACGAGCAGTACTTC
TRBV5-5	many	TRBJ1-3	-	CASSSPTGSRNTIYF	TGTGCCAGCAGCTCACCGACAGGTTCGAGAAACACCATATATTTT
TRBV6-1	many	TRBJ2-7	-	CASMGEIREQYF	TGTGCCAGCATGGGGGAGATCCGCGAGCAGTACTTC
TRBV12-5	many	TRBJ2-3	-	CASGTSDTQYF	TGTGCTAGTGGAACTTCAGATACGCAGTATTTT
TRBV10-3	many	TRBJ1-4	TRBD1	CAIRGTGEGEKLFF	TGTGCCATCAGAGGGACAGGGGAAGGCGAAAAACTGTTTTTT
TRBV10-3	many	TRBJ2-3	-	CAISEPTDTQYF	TGTGCCATCAGTGAACCAACAGATACGCAGTATTTT
TRBV29-1	once	TRBJ1-1	-	CSVDRATNTRAFF	TGCAGCGTTGATCGGGCCACGAACACTAGAGCTTTCTTT
TRBV5-1	many	TRBJ1-1	TRBD1	CASSWGQVNTEAFF	TGCGCCAGCAGCTGGGGACAGGTGAACACTGAAGCTTTCTTT
TRBV5-1	-	TRBJ2-5	TRBD2	CASSLPTNTLTSGSFETQYF	TGCGCCAGCAGCCTTCCCACCAACACTTTAACTAGCGGGAGCTTTGAGACCCAGTACTTC
TRBV2	-	TRBJ1-1	TRBD1	CASRTRTGGNTEAFF	TGTGCCAGCAGGACCCGGACAGGGGGGAACACTGAAGCTTTCTTT
TRBV7-9	few	TRBJ1-6	-	CASSWVEGPLHF	TGTGCCAGCAGCTGGGTTGAGGGTCCCCTCCACTTT
TRBV19	-	TRBJ2-6	TRBD1	CASGTGGWSGANVLTF	TGTGCCAGTGGGACAGGGGGTTGGTCTGGGGCCAACGTCCTGACTTTC
TRBV18	-	TRBJ1-2	-	CASSPSEGPETYTF	TGTGCCAGCTCACCATCTGAGGGGCCCGAGACGTACACCTTC
TRBV7-2	-	TRBJ2-7	TRBD2	CASSWPTSGPDEQYF	TGTGCCAGCAGCTGGCCGACTAGCGGTCCTGACGAGCAGTACTTC
TRBV2	many	TRBJ1-3	-	CASSPFGTIYF	TGTGCCAGCAGTCCTTTCGGCACCATATATTTT
TRBV3-1	once	TRBJ1-3	-	CASSQNMGVNTIYF	TGTGCCAGCAGCCAGAACATGGGAGTAAACACCATATATTTT
TRBV28	many	TRBJ2-7	-	CASSPLGYEQYF	TGTGCCAGCAGTCCCTTGGGGTACGAGCAGTACTTC
TRBV28	-	TRBJ1-5	-	CASSPTGRGWNQPQHF	TGTGCCAGCAGTCCCACGGGGAGGGGCTGGAATCAGCCCCAGCATTTT
TRBV29-1	few	TRBJ2-3	-	CSVVLAGADTQYF	TGCAGCGTTGTTTTAGCAGGAGCAGATACGCAGTATTTT
TRBV19	-	TRBJ1-6	TRBD1	CASNTGESPLHF	TGTGCCAGTAATACAGGGGAGTCACCCCTCCACTTT
TRBV6-1	many	TRBJ2-5	-	CASSERGETQYF	TGTGCCAGCAGTGAACGGGGAGAGACCCAGTACTTC
TRBV7-6	-	TRBJ2-2	TRBD2	CASSLGLAPASELFF	TGTGCCAGCAGCTTAGGACTAGCCCCTGCCTCGGAGCTGTTTTTT
TRBV4-1	many	TRBJ2-3	-	CASSQDLVGATDTQYF	TGCGCCAGCAGCCAAGATTTAGTGGGCGCGACAGATACGCAGTATTTT
TRBV19	many	TRBJ2-7	TRBD1	CASSLQGAYEQYF	TGTGCCAGTAGTCTCCAGGGGGCCTACGAGCAGTACTTC
TRBV5-6	many	TRBJ2-3	-	CASSLGPVTDTQYF	TGTGCCAGCAGCTTGGGGCCAGTTACAGATACGCAGTATTTT